Listed below are T cell receptor beta chains from one sample, sequenced in a study of monozygotic twins with inflammatory bowel disease. TCRdb derives one entry per CDR3 protein from the 5' RACE reads, leaving out DNA. This sample's table has tens of thousands of distinct CDR3 sequences. Sequencing was done on a sample of blood. Receptors originate from a human donor with ulcerative colitis or Crohn's disease, or a healthy co-twin of an affected twin (not recorded which). Both conserved end residues are part of each CDR3. The order of the fields is J gene, V gene, CDR3 protein.

j_call: TRBJ1-2; v_call: TRBV6-6; cdr3_aa: CASSQDRDYGYTF
j_call: TRBJ1-1; v_call: TRBV5-1; cdr3_aa: CASSIDRNTEAFF
j_call: TRBJ1-2; v_call: TRBV7-8; cdr3_aa: CASSQGPNYGYTF
j_call: TRBJ1-1; v_call: TRBV10-3; cdr3_aa: CAISVTVYTEAFF
j_call: TRBJ2-1; v_call: TRBV5-8; cdr3_aa: CASFFRGASYNEQFF
j_call: TRBJ1-2; v_call: TRBV20-1; cdr3_aa: CSAGTDFYGYTF
j_call: TRBJ1-6; v_call: TRBV4-1; cdr3_aa: CASSQRQSKGRSPLHF
j_call: TRBJ1-6; v_call: TRBV11-2; cdr3_aa: CASTGVGRASPLHF
j_call: TRBJ2-1; v_call: TRBV4-2; cdr3_aa: CASSQAGTVGNEQFF
j_call: TRBJ2-3; v_call: TRBV5-1; cdr3_aa: CASSTGLAGPSTDTQYF
j_call: TRBJ2-7; v_call: TRBV7-2; cdr3_aa: CASSLSSRDEQYF
j_call: TRBJ1-5; v_call: TRBV10-3; cdr3_aa: CAISLQEGQPQHF
j_call: TRBJ1-1; v_call: TRBV12-3/TRBV12-4; cdr3_aa: CASVGQILNTEAFF
j_call: TRBJ1-1; v_call: TRBV10-3; cdr3_aa: CATGEPNTEAFF
j_call: TRBJ2-2; v_call: TRBV27; cdr3_aa: CASSLSAGLTGELFF
j_call: TRBJ2-1; v_call: TRBV3-1; cdr3_aa: CASSQDLTGNSYNEPFF
j_call: TRBJ2-7; v_call: TRBV20-1; cdr3_aa: CSARPGLAVYEQYF